Each of the 27 T cell receptor beta chains below was sequenced from the same sample in a study of CD8+CD57+ T cells in acquired aplastic anemia. Template material for TCR beta VDJ and CDR3 profiling consisted of genomic DNA. TCRdb ran MiXCR on the reads and lists one entry per CDR3 protein. The table has about 70,000 distinct CDR3 sequences, around half seen once. Specimen: sorted CD4+, CD8+, or CD8+CD57+ T cells (not recorded which) from PBMCs. These TCRs come from a human donor in good health, serving as a control.

The J gene is TRBJ2-3, the V gene TRBV20-1, with D uncertain. CDR1 is DFQATT and CDR2 is SNEGSKA in the germline V gene (reference sequence). The length of the CDR3 is 12 residues. The V end was cut by 0 bases, the J end by 6 bases, with 7 bases between. The CDR3 bases are TGCAGTGCTAGAGATATTGCTGATACGCAGTATTTT. This encodes CSARDIADTQYF.

V gene TRBV19 combines with J gene TRBJ2-7; TRBD1 or TRBD2 may be the D gene (5 bases each). The germline V and J ends were trimmed by 5 bases and 7 bases, with 15 bases remaining between them. Per the germline V gene, CDR1 is LNHDA and CDR2 is SQIVND (reference sequence). The length of the CDR3 is 13 residues. The CDR3 nucleotides read TGTGCCAGTAGTGTCAGAGGGACGGGGGAGCAGTACTTC. Amino acids: CASSVRGTGEQYF.

This chain uses TRBV24-1 with TRBJ2-1; D is uncertain. V gave up 0 bases and J gave up 10 bases, with 9 bases separating them. Germline V gene sequence: CDR1 KGHDR, CDR2 SFDVKD. The CDR3 loop spans 13 amino acids. CDR3 bases: TGTGCCACCAGTGATTTGCTAGGCCGCGAGCAGTTCTTC. Translated, it gives CATSDLLGREQFF.

The chain recombines TRBV5-6 with TRBJ1-2; the match to TRBD1 covers 11 bases. V was clipped by 3 bases and J by 8 bases; unmatched bases: 9. Germline V CDR1 and CDR2: SGHDT, YYEEEE. The CDR3 has 15 amino acids. CDR3 in amino acids: CASSSSGQGARGYTF. CDR3 in DNA: TGTGCCAGCAGCTCATCCGGACAGGGGGCGCGGGGCTACACCTTC.

At least ten counts were recorded for this clonotype. J is TRBJ1-6 and V is TRBV27; D gene uncertain. Germline values: CDR1 MNHEY, CDR2 SMNVEV (reference sequence). CDR3 length: 14 amino acids. V was cut by 4 bases and J by 7 bases, with 11 bases left in between. CDR3 sequence reads: CASSSGFQNSPLHF. The CDR3 DNA follows: TGTGCCAGCAGTTCCGGGTTCCAGAATTCACCCCTCCACTTT.

J is TRBJ1-6 and V is TRBV9; D unresolved. The germline CDR1 and CDR2 sequences are SGDLS and YYNGEE. Trimming took 1 base from V and 6 from J, leaving 2 bases between them. The CDR3 runs to 12 residues. The chain's CDR3 is CASSVSNSPLHF. CDR3 in DNA: TGTGCCAGCAGCGTATCTAATTCACCCCTCCACTTT.

This clonotype was seen many times. The chain recombines TRBV20-1 with TRBJ2-7, with 9 bases lining up with TRBD1. The CDR3 spans 16 residues. The V and J ends lost 0 bases and 3 bases, in that order; junction bases with no gene match: 9. Looked up from germline, CDR1 is DFQATT and CDR2 is SNEGSKA (reference sequence). The CDR3 loop reads CSARDPGTGTVYEQYF. DNA of the CDR3: TGCAGTGCTAGAGATCCGGGGACAGGGACTGTCTACGAGCAGTACTTC.

Comment on this clonotype: In this CDR3 the conserved last residue, phenylalanine or tryptophan, is missing, so a read error is likely. Because the CDR3's place on the DNA is in doubt, the DNA is left out and the CDR3 is given as listed by TCRdb. The genes are TRBV5-4 and TRBJ2-7; TRBD1 is taken as the D call from the table, unchecked against the DNA. The CDR3 extends over 14 residues, inclusive of both ends. The V gene's germline CDR1 is SGHNT and CDR2 YYREEE (reference sequence). CDR3 protein: CASSQGDRGPSWGL.

V is TRBV20-1 and J is TRBJ2-5, with D possibly matching TRBD2 (7 bases). The CDR3 length is 14 residues. CDR1 and CDR2 (germline): DFQATT, SNEGSKA (reference sequence). V lost 1 base and J 3 bases, leaving 12 bases between the germline ends. DNA of the CDR3: TGCAGTGCTAGAGGTGGGGGGGCGGAAGAGACCCAGTACTTC. It encodes CSARGGGAEETQYF.

This clonotype is medium-sized (0.01 to 0.1%) by share. The gene calls are TRBV15 and TRBJ1-5; 7 bases are a match to TRBD1. V dropped 5 bases and J dropped 7; count of bases not matched to a gene: 8. This CDR3 is built from 14 residues. CDR1 LNHNV and CDR2 YYDKDF come from the germline V gene (reference sequence). Here the CDR3 reads CATSLRQGFQPQHF. For the CDR3, the DNA is TGTGCCACCAGCTTACGACAGGGCTTCCAGCCCCAGCATTTT.

The V gene is TRBV7-2, the J gene TRBJ2-5; TRBD2 agrees at 11 bases. CDR1 is SGHTA and CDR2 is FQGNSA in the germline V gene. The CDR3 spans 15 residues. J lost 3 bases, V lost 6 bases, and 6 bases had no gene match. The CDR3, as DNA: TGTGCCAGCAGGAATAGCGGGGGGGCGGAAGAGACCCAGTACTTC. It translates to CASRNSGGAEETQYF.

The chain joins TRBV19 to TRBJ1-1; a possible D gene is TRBD1 (6 bases). CDR3 size: 14 residues. Trimming shortened V by 2 bases and J by 4 bases, and 11 bases separated the two germline ends. The germline gives CDR1 LNHDA, CDR2 SQIVND (reference sequence). The DNA of the CDR3 is TGTGCCAGTAGTATAAGCGGAGGGGGCACTGAAGCTTTCTTT. It translates to CASSISGGGTEAFF. Based on the CDR3 plus reference TRBV19 and TRBJ1-1, the full variable domain is DGGITQSPKYLFRKEGQNVTLSCEQNLNHDAMYWYRQDPGQGLRLIYYSQIVNDFQKGDIAEGYSVSREKKESFPLTVTSAQKNPTAFYLCASSISGGGTEAFFGQGTRLTVV.

The V call is TRBV4-1, the J call TRBJ2-2; D possibly corresponds to TRBD1 (5 bases). V was pared by 3 bases and J by 4 bases, with 12 bases between. The CDR3 has 15 residues. Looked up from germline, CDR1 is MGHRA and CDR2 is YSYEKL. CDR3 region: CASSHSEQGTGELFF. DNA for the CDR3: TGCGCCAGCAGCCATTCTGAGCAGGGCACCGGGGAGCTGTTTTTT.

This clonotype has ten or more counts. The V gene is TRBV5-5, the J gene TRBJ2-1; the match to TRBD1 covers 10 bases. The CDR3 consists of 16 residues. J was trimmed by 7 bases and V by 2 bases; bases with no gene match: 9. The germline CDR1 and CDR2 sequences are SGHKS and YYEKEE (reference sequence). The CDR3 DNA sequence: TGTGCCAGCAGCTTCACGACAGGGGGCGGTTTAAATGAGCAGTTCTTC. Encoded protein: CASSFTTGGGLNEQFF. The complete variable domain, with remaining parts taken from reference TRBV5-5 and TRBJ2-1, reads DAGVTQSPTHLIKTRGQQVTLRCSPISGHKSVSWYQQVLGQGPQFIFQYYEKEERGRGNFPDRFSARQFPNYSSELNVNALLLGDSALYLCASSFTTGGGLNEQFFGPGTRLTVL.

This chain joins TRBV7-2 and TRBJ2-5, with unresolved D. Trimming shortened V by 1 base and J by 5 bases, and 8 bases separated the two germline ends. The CDR3 contains 13 residues. The V gene's germline CDR1 is SGHTA and CDR2 FQGNSA. The CDR3 loop is CASSLGTDETQYF. The CDR3 DNA follows: TGTGCCAGCAGCTTAGGGACGGACGAGACCCAGTACTTC. Using reference TRBV7-2 and TRBJ2-5 for the parts outside the CDR3, the full variable domain is GAGVSQSPSNKVTEKGKDVELRCDPISGHTALYWYRQSLGQGLEFLIYFQGNSAPDKSGLPSDRFSAERTGGSVSTLTIQRTQQEDSAVYLCASSLGTDETQYFGPGTRLLVL.

The chain couples TRBV24-1 to TRBJ2-3, with D tentatively TRBD1 or TRBD2 (5 bases each). V was clipped by 0 bases and J by 3 bases, with 12 bases between them. Per the germline V gene, CDR1 is KGHDR and CDR2 is SFDVKD. The length of the CDR3 is 16 residues. The CDR3 region is CATSDLTGRETDTQYF. For the CDR3, the DNA is TGTGCCACCAGTGATTTGACGGGACGCGAGACAGATACGCAGTATTTT.

The CDR3 DNA sequence: TGCAGTGCTAGAGGGTGGCTGGAATATGGCTACACCTTC. Encoded protein: CSARGWLEYGYTF. The J gene is TRBJ1-2, the V gene TRBV20-1; no clear D. CDR1 DFQATT and CDR2 SNEGSKA come from the germline V gene (reference sequence). This CDR3 has 13 amino acids. Trimming stripped 1 base from V and 5 bases from J, with 11 bases between.

V and J are TRBV20-1 and TRBJ2-5, with D perhaps matching TRBD2 (7 bases). Germline V CDR1 and CDR2: DFQATT, SNEGSKA (reference sequence). Trimming left V 0 bases short and J 5 bases short, with 28 bases between. The CDR3 has 19 residues. The CDR3 spells CSARDGRGDTGELRETQYF. CDR3 nucleotides: TGCAGTGCTAGAGATGGTCGGGGGGACACCGGGGAGCTGAGGGAGACCCAGTACTTC.

The chain carries TRBV7-3 and TRBJ2-7; D remains ambiguous. Germline V gene data show CDR1 as SGHTA and CDR2 as FQGTGA. Trimming left V 4 bases short and J 7 bases short, with 14 bases between. This CDR3 spans 13 amino acids. The CDR3 protein is CASSSTPLGEQYF. CDR3 bases: TGTGCCAGCAGCTCGACTCCCTTGGGGGAGCAGTACTTC. Full variable domain (rest looked up from reference TRBV7-3 and TRBJ2-7): GAGVSQTPSNKVTEKGKYVELRCDPISGHTALYWYRQSLGQGPEFLIYFQGTGAADDSGLPNDRFFAVRPEGSVSTLKIQRTERGDSAVYLCASSSTPLGEQYFGPGTRLTVT.

The table lists this clonotype with many counts. This chain uses TRBV30 with TRBJ1-2, with D perhaps TRBD1 (5 bases). Germline CDR1 and CDR2: GTSNPN and SVGIG (reference sequence). This CDR3 comprises 13 residues. V was pared by 3 bases and J by 2 bases, with 10 bases between. In nucleotides, the CDR3 is TGTGCCTGGAGGGGCAGGGCAAACTATGGCTACACCTTC. Protein product: CAWRGRANYGYTF.

This clonotype was counted ten times or more. The chain carries TRBV20-1 and TRBJ1-1, with 7 nucleotides matching TRBD1. Germline V gene sequence: CDR1 DFQATT, CDR2 SNEGSKA (reference sequence). J lost 0 bases, V lost 6 bases, and 7 bases had no gene match. The CDR3 spans 14 residues. The CDR3 region is CSAEGQLMNTEAFF. The DNA of the CDR3 is TGCAGTGCCGAGGGACAGTTGATGAACACTGAAGCTTTCTTT.

The V gene is TRBV29-1, the J gene TRBJ1-5; tentatively, D is TRBD1 (6 bases). The germline V and J ends were trimmed by 7 bases and 6 bases, with 13 bases remaining between them. Germline V gives CDR1 SQVTM, CDR2 ANQGSEA. This CDR3 contains 12 residues. The CDR3 bases are TGCAGCGGGGGGCAGGTGGGTCAGCCCCAGCATTTT. Residues: CSGGQVGQPQHF.

The chain links TRBV15 to TRBJ2-7, with 7 bases that match TRBD2. The germline CDR1 and CDR2 sequences are LNHNV and YYDKDF (reference sequence). V gave up 0 bases and J gave up 3 bases; unmatched junction bases: 2. CDR3 length: 14 amino acids. DNA of the CDR3: TGTGCCACCAGCAGAGAAGGCGGGGGCTACGAGCAGTACTTC. Residues: CATSREGGGYEQYF.

In its sample, this clonotype was seen many times. The J gene is TRBJ1-2, the V gene TRBV30; 8 bases fit TRBD1. V trimming: 0 bases; J trimming: 7 bases; junction bases outside the gene matches: 1. The germline CDR1 and CDR2 sequences are GTSNPN and SVGIG (reference sequence). CDR3 length equals 12 residues. CDR3: CAWSVDRGGYTF. As DNA, the CDR3 is TGTGCCTGGAGTGTAGACAGGGGTGGCTACACCTTC.

This clonotype was seen many times. CDR3 bases: TGTGCCAGCAGCTCGTTCCGGGGGAATGAAAAACTGTTTTTT. Its translation: CASSSFRGNEKLFF. The chain combines TRBV7-9 with TRBJ1-4, with D perhaps matching TRBD1 (5 bases). V lost 4 bases and J lost 5, with 11 bases in between. Germline-derived CDR1 and CDR2 are SEHNR and FQNEAQ (reference sequence). The CDR3 spans 14 residues.

This clonotype has ten or more counts. The chain combines TRBV20-1 with TRBJ2-3, with D perhaps TRBD1 (6 bases). V was shortened by 1 base and J by 2 bases, with 13 bases between the two germline ends. Germline assignment: CDR1 DFQATT and CDR2 SNEGSKA (reference sequence). The CDR3 extends over 15 amino acids. This CDR3 is CSARGTARFTDTQYF. CDR3 coding DNA: TGCAGTGCTAGAGGGACAGCACGCTTCACAGATACGCAGTATTTT.

The chain couples TRBV25-1 to TRBJ2-5, with 7 bases that match TRBD2. V lost 3 bases, J lost 5 bases, and 12 bases stayed unmatched. The CDR3 consists of 16 residues. CDR1 is MGHDK and CDR2 is SYGVNS in the germline V gene. This CDR3 is CASSEGGGLSRETQYF. In DNA, the CDR3 is TGTGCCAGCAGTGAGGGGGGGGGACTCAGCAGGGAGACCCAGTACTTC.